A single sample gave rise to the 11 T cell receptor beta chains below, sequenced in a study of T cells expressing NK-cell markers. Reanalyzing the 5' RACE reads, TCRdb keeps one entry per CDR3 protein, without DNA. This listing includes about 450,000 distinct CDR3 sequences. Sequencing used blood T cells: a sorted CD56 or NKG2C T cell subset, CD4+ or CD8+ T cells, or bulk PBMC T cells (not recorded which). These receptors were taken from a woman aged 18-70 years in good health.

This chain joins TRBV30 and TRBJ1-1. The germline gives CDR1 GTSNPN, CDR2 SVGIG (reference sequence). This CDR3 spans 13 amino acids. This chain's CDR3 is CAWSVQASSSAFF.

The V gene is TRBV28, the J gene TRBJ1-5; the TRBD1 assignment by TCRdb is unverifiable without DNA. CDR3 size: 15 residues. In germline, CDR1 is MDHEN, CDR2 SYDVKM. The CDR3 reads CASRRDRSDRGREHF.

The chain joins TRBV5-4 to TRBJ1-2; checking the TCRdb D call of TRBD1 is not possible without DNA. The CDR3 runs to 15 residues. CDR1 is SGHNT and CDR2 is YYREEE in the germline V gene (reference sequence). Here the CDR3 reads CASSPGGTGSYGYTF.

The V call is TRBV6-2 or TRBV6-3, the J call TRBJ2-1. Germline V CDR1 and CDR2: MNHEY, SVGEGT. The CDR3 length is 12 residues. CDR3 sequence: CASSYPGNEQFF.

V and J are TRBV29-1 and TRBJ1-1; TCRdb proposes TRBD1, but this gene call is untestable without DNA. The CDR3 covers 14 residues. Germline V CDR1 and CDR2: SQVTM, ANQGSEA. CDR3 region: CSTQQGGVNTEAFF.

V and J are TRBV5-1 and TRBJ2-3; TCRdb's D gene call, TRBD1, goes unchecked for lack of DNA. The V gene's germline CDR1 is SGHRS and CDR2 YFSETQ. The CDR3 is 16 residues long. The CDR3 reads CASSLEGQGAMDTQYF.

The gene calls are TRBV6-5 and TRBJ2-3; the D call from TCRdb, TRBD1, cannot be confirmed without DNA. Germline CDR1 and CDR2: MNHEY and SVGAGI. The CDR3 length is 16 residues. The chain's CDR3 is CASSYWGRGGTDTQYF.

The V and J genes are TRBV20-1 and TRBJ2-2; TCRdb lists TRBD1, though no DNA is available to test this call. This CDR3 has 16 residues. Germline V gene data show CDR1 as DFQATT and CDR2 as SNEGSKA (reference sequence). The CDR3 sequence is CSAENPGRISTGELFF.

The chain is built from TRBV12-3 or TRBV12-4 and TRBJ1-5. The CDR3 consists of 13 residues. CDR3: CASSSTHQWPQHF.

This chain links TRBV5-5 with TRBJ2-3; TCRdb reports TRBD1, a call that lacks DNA to check it against. CDR1 is SGHKS, CDR2 YYEKEE, per germline (reference sequence). The CDR3 runs to 15 residues. CDR3 sequence: CASSLPGQSTDTQYF.

The rearrangement uses TRBV4-3 and TRBJ2-1; there is no DNA to check the TCRdb D call of TRBD2. Per germline, CDR1 LGHNA and CDR2 YSLEER. The CDR3 sequence is 17 residues long. Here the CDR3 reads CASSRILAGETYNEQFF.